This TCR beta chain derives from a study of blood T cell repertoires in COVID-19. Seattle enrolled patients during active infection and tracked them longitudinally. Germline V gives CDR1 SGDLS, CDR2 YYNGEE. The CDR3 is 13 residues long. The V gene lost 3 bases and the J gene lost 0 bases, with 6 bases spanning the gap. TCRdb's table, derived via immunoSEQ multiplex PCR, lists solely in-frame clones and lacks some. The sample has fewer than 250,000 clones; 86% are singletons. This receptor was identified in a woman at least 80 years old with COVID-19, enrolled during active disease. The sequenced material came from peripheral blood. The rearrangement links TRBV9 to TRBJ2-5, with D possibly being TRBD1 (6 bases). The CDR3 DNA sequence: TGTGCCAGCAGCGAGGGGGACCAAGAGACCCAGTACTTC. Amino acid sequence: CASSEGDQETQYF.